A single sample gave rise to the 15 T cell receptor beta chains below, sequenced in a study of blood T cell repertoires in COVID-19. Produced via immunoSEQ multiplex PCR; TCRdb's table is partial and in-frame only. The table has 120,000 or so clones, roughly four fifths seen once. The specimen was peripheral blood. These receptors originate from an older woman with acute or convalescent COVID-19.

Only a few counts were recorded for this clone. This rearrangement joins TRBV6-5 to TRBJ1-1; unclear D gene. CDR1 and CDR2 from the germline V gene are MNHEY and SVGAGI. Trimming removed 5 bases from V and 4 bases from J, with 11 bases in between. The CDR3 covers 13 residues. The CDR3 DNA is TGTGCCAGCAGTAAGACTCGTAGCACTGAAGCTTTCTTT. This translates into CASSKTRSTEAFF.

This clone has more than one count but fewer than ten. The J gene is TRBJ1-6, the V gene TRBV5-1; 7 nucleotides line up with TRBD1. The V gene end was trimmed by 4 bases and the J gene end by 5 bases; junction bases not matched to a gene: 3. Germline-derived CDR1 and CDR2 are SGHRS and YFSETQ. CDR3 size: 14 residues. CDR3 bases: TGCGCCAGCAGCACTCAGGGGGATAATTCACCCCTCCACTTT. Its protein is CASSTQGDNSPLHF.

The chain carries TRBV21-1 and TRBJ2-4; the DNA was not compared with TRBD2, the D call given in the table. TRBV21-1 has pseudogene status. This CDR3 spans 16 amino acids. The CDR3 reads CASSKEGGKAKNIQYF. The DNA of the CDR3 is TGTGCCAGCAGCAAAGAGGGAGGAAAAGCCAAAAACATTCAGTACTTC.

The V call is TRBV7-2, the J call TRBJ2-1, with TRBD1 matching over 7 bases. The V and J ends lost 6 bases and 10 bases, in that order; junction bases with no gene match: 3. CDR1 SGHTA and CDR2 FQGNSA come from the germline V gene. The CDR3 totals 11 residues. As DNA, the CDR3 is TGTGCCAGCAGTCAAGGGGGCGAGCAGTTCTTC. It is translated as CASSQGGEQFF.

This chain connects TRBV19 to TRBJ2-5; the match to TRBD1 covers 7 bases. Trimming removed 3 bases from V and 1 base from J; junction bases left unmatched: 8. The CDR3 contains 16 residues. Germline CDR1 LNHDA, CDR2 SQIVND (reference sequence). DNA of the CDR3: TGTGCCAGTAGTATTGGCCCGGGACAGAGCCAAGAGACCCAGTACTTC. Translation: CASSIGPGQSQETQYF.

V gene TRBV7-8 combines with J gene TRBJ1-1; 9 nucleotides agree with TRBD1. In germline, CDR1 is SGHVS, CDR2 FQNEAQ. V was pared by 8 bases and J by 3 bases, with 4 bases of the junction left unmatched. The CDR3 totals 13 residues. For the CDR3, the DNA is TGTGCCAGCTCCCGGACAGGGGACACTGAAGCTTTCTTT. This codes for CASSRTGDTEAFF.

The V gene is TRBV5-6, the J gene TRBJ1-1; possibly TRBD1 for D (5 bases). V was shortened by 4 bases and J by 11 bases, with 33 bases between the two germline ends. The V gene's germline CDR1 is SGHDT and CDR2 YYEEEE. The length of the CDR3 is 18 residues. CDR3 region: CASSPYSYPGPRGGMAFF. CDR3 coding DNA: TGTGCCAGCAGCCCATATTCATACCCGGGACCCCGGGGGGGTATGGCTTTCTTT.

The chain recombines TRBV9 with TRBJ1-1, with D hard to call. Germline-derived CDR1 and CDR2 are SGDLS and YYNGEE. Trimming took off 4 bases at V and 3 bases at J, with 13 bases between the two ends. The CDR3 is made up of 14 amino acids. Here the CDR3 reads CASSRAGSDTEAFF. CDR3 in DNA: TGTGCCAGCAGCCGTGCGGGGAGCGACACTGAAGCTTTCTTT.

V usage is TRBV18 and J usage is TRBJ1-5, with D possibly being TRBD1 (5 bases). The CDR3 runs to 16 residues. V was clipped by 2 bases and J by 6 bases, with 17 bases between them. Germline V gives CDR1 KGHSH, CDR2 LQKENI. This chain's CDR3 is CASSPAAGRSSQPQHF. CDR3 nucleotides: TGTGCCAGCTCACCAGCGGCAGGGAGGTCGAGTCAGCCCCAGCATTTT.

The V call is TRBV5-4, the J call TRBJ2-7; 11 positions match TRBD1. CDR1 and CDR2 (germline): SGHNT, YYREEE (reference sequence). The CDR3 is 14 residues long. Trimming removed 7 bases from V and 5 bases from J; junction bases left unmatched: 8. The CDR3 region is CASHPGTGGDEQYF. CDR3 bases: TGTGCCAGCCACCCAGGGACAGGGGGGGACGAGCAGTACTTC. Together with reference TRBV5-4 and TRBJ2-7, the CDR3 gives the full variable domain: ETGVTQSPTHLIKTRGQQVTLRCSSQSGHNTVSWYQQALGQGPQFIFQYYREEENGRGNFPPRFSGLQFPNYSSELNVNALELDDSALYLCASHPGTGGDEQYFGPGTRLTVT.

The chain couples TRBV10-3 to TRBJ2-5; 11 bases are shared with TRBD1. The length of the CDR3 is 15 residues. V was clipped by 5 bases and J by 1 base; unmatched bases: 3. CDR1 ENHRY and CDR2 SYGVKD come from the germline V gene. In DNA form, the CDR3 reads TGTGCCATCAGTCGGGACAGGGGGACCCAAGAGACCCAGTACTTC. It is translated as CAISRDRGTQETQYF.

This chain links TRBV18 with TRBJ2-2, with D unresolved. Per the germline V gene, CDR1 is KGHSH and CDR2 is LQKENI. This CDR3 is built from 17 residues. Trimming left V 2 bases short and J 0 bases short, with 13 bases between. CDR3 coding DNA: TGTGCCAGCTCACCATTTGTTGGGCTTTCGAACACCGGGGAGCTGTTTTTT. This translates into CASSPFVGLSNTGELFF.

The chain combines TRBV2 with TRBJ1-4; D is possibly TRBD1 (6 bases). Looked up from germline, CDR1 is SNHLY and CDR2 is FYNNEI. CDR3 length: 16 residues. Between the trimmed V and J ends, which lost 4 bases and 2 bases, there was a span of 14 bases. The CDR3, as DNA: TGTGCCAGCAGTGCCGGCCAGGGGCAGACTAATGAAAAACTGTTTTTT. It translates to CASSAGQGQTNEKLFF.

V is TRBV28 and J is TRBJ1-2; D gene unclear. V lost 8 bases and J 0 bases, leaving 16 bases between the germline ends. CDR1 is MDHEN and CDR2 is SYDVKM in the germline V gene. The CDR3 is 15 amino acids. The CDR3 loop reads CASAGWYRSNYGYTF. The CDR3 bases are TGTGCCAGCGCGGGATGGTATCGGTCTAACTATGGCTACACCTTC.

The gene calls are TRBV11-2 and TRBJ1-6; D is ambiguous. V lost 5 bases to trimming and J lost 10 bases, with 9 bases between them. The CDR3 has 12 residues. Germline lookup yields CDR1 SGHAT and CDR2 FQNNGV. CDR3 region: CASSAGRSPLHF. The CDR3 coding sequence is TGTGCCAGCAGCGCAGGAAGGTCACCCCTCCACTTT. Using reference TRBV11-2 and TRBJ1-6 for the parts outside the CDR3, the full variable domain is EAGVAQSPRYKIIEKRQSVAFWCNPISGHATLYWYQQILGQGPKLLIQFQNNGVVDDSQLPKDRFSAERLKGVDSTLKIQPAKLEDSAVYLCASSAGRSPLHFGNGTRLTVT.